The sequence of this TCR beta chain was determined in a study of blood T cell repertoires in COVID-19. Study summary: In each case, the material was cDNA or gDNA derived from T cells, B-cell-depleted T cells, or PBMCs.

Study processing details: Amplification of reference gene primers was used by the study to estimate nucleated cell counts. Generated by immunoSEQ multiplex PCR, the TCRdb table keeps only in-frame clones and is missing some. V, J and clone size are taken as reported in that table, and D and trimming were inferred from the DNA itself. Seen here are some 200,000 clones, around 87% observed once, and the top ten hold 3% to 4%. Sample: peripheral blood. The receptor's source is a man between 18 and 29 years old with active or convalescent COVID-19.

The CDR3 here is CASSSGWEEQFF. The CDR3 DNA follows: TGTGCCAGCAGTTCGGGGTGGGAAGAGCAGTTCTTC. The V and J genes are TRBV2 and TRBJ2-1; a weak D match, TRBD2 (5 bases). The V gene's germline CDR1 is SNHLY and CDR2 FYNNEI. The CDR3 is made up of 12 amino acids. V lost 5 bases, J lost 10 bases, and 12 bases lay in between.